These T cell receptor beta chains were read from a single sample in a study of blood T cell repertoires in COVID-19. The repertoire was sequenced with immunoSEQ multiplex PCR; TCRdb's copy has only in-frame clones and lacks some. The sample gives 430,000 or so clones, roughly 90% of which show up once; 1.8% is in the top ten. Sequencing used PBMCs or T cells enriched from blood (not recorded which). All receptors come from a woman in her thirties or forties who had recovered from COVID-19. CDR3s include the opening cysteine and the closing phenylalanine or tryptophan. A D gene is named only where the DNA matches it firmly. The size of a clone is reported for some rows only, either as once, few or many, or as a class for expanded clones.

D gene: TRBD1
V gene: TRBV28
clone size: .
J gene: TRBJ1-5
CDR3 DNA: TGTGCCAGCAGTATAGGACAGGGGTACCAGCCCCAGCATTTT
CDR3 protein: CASSIGQGYQPQHF

D gene: TRBD1
V gene: TRBV13
clone size: once
J gene: TRBJ1-2
CDR3 DNA: TGTGCCAGCAGCCCATCGGACAGGGAGAACTATGGCTACACCTTC
CDR3 protein: CASSPSDRENYGYTF

D gene: .
V gene: TRBV5-4
clone size: .
J gene: TRBJ1-1
CDR3 DNA: TGTGCCAGCAGCTTGCGTGGGGGGGAGGACACTGAAGCTTTCTTT
CDR3 protein: CASSLRGGEDTEAFF

D gene: .
V gene: TRBV7-2
clone size: .
J gene: TRBJ1-1
CDR3 DNA: TGTGCCAGCAGCCCTAGTTATAACACTGAAGCTTTCTTT
CDR3 protein: CASSPSYNTEAFF

D gene: TRBD1
V gene: TRBV2
clone size: .
J gene: TRBJ2-3
CDR3 DNA: TGTGCCAGCAGTGATCCTGAGACAGGGGTTTGGGACGTCGGCGATACGCAGTATTTT
CDR3 protein: CASSDPETGVWDVGDTQYF

D gene: .
V gene: TRBV3-1/TRBV3-2
clone size: .
J gene: TRBJ2-2
CDR3 DNA: TGTGCCAGCCCCCGGGGGAACACCGGGGAGCTGTTTTTT
CDR3 protein: CASPRGNTGELFF

D gene: .
V gene: TRBV18
clone size: .
J gene: TRBJ1-2
CDR3 DNA: TGTGCCAGCTCTCAGGAACGTGATGTCTACACCTTC
CDR3 protein: CASSQERDVYTF

D gene: TRBD2
V gene: TRBV5-5
clone size: .
J gene: TRBJ2-1
CDR3 DNA: TGTGCCAGCAGGGCCCCAGGGACTAGCGAGGAGCAGTTCTTC
CDR3 protein: CASRAPGTSEEQFF

D gene: TRBD1
V gene: TRBV4-3
clone size: few
J gene: TRBJ2-7
CDR3 DNA: TGCGCCAGCAGCCAAGATGAGGGGGCCGGGGTCTACGAGCAGTACTTC
CDR3 protein: CASSQDEGAGVYEQYF

D gene: .
V gene: TRBV7-2
clone size: once
J gene: TRBJ1-2
CDR3 DNA: TGTGCCAGCAGCTTAGGCCCCTATGAGGGCTACACCTTC
CDR3 protein: CASSLGPYEGYTF

D gene: TRBD2
V gene: TRBV16
clone size: .
J gene: TRBJ2-3
CDR3 DNA: TGTGCCAGCAGCCAATCGTGGACTAGCGGGAGGTTGAGGGATACGCAGTATTTT
CDR3 protein: CASSQSWTSGRLRDTQYF

D gene: .
V gene: TRBV7-9
clone size: .
J gene: TRBJ2-7
CDR3 DNA: TGTGCCAGCAGCCGGGACACCTACGAGCAGTACTTC
CDR3 protein: CASSRDTYEQYF

D gene: .
V gene: TRBV10-3
clone size: .
J gene: TRBJ1-1
CDR3 DNA: TGTGCCATACGGCGGGAGTCCAAAGAAGCTTTCTTT
CDR3 protein: CAIRRESKEAFF

D gene: .
V gene: TRBV27
clone size: .
J gene: TRBJ1-5
CDR3 DNA: TGTGCCAGCAGGGGCAGGGGTTTTAGCAATCAGCCCCAGCATTTT
CDR3 protein: CASRGRGFSNQPQHF

D gene: TRBD1
V gene: TRBV27
clone size: few
J gene: TRBJ2-2
CDR3 DNA: TGTGCCAGCTCCAGGGACAGGGGGCCCCTCCTTGGTGGCACCGGGGAGCTGTTTTTT
CDR3 protein: CASSRDRGPLLGGTGELFF

D gene: .
V gene: TRBV7-9
clone size: .
J gene: TRBJ1-2
CDR3 DNA: TGTGCCAGCAGCCAGGCGGGGCTTTCCCTTGGGGCAGACACCTTC
CDR3 protein: CASSQAGLSLGADTF

D gene: TRBD1
V gene: TRBV19
clone size: .
J gene: TRBJ1-2
CDR3 DNA: TGTGCCAGTAGTAACGGGACAGGGAAGAACTATGGCTACACCTTC
CDR3 protein: CASSNGTGKNYGYTF

D gene: .
V gene: TRBV4-2
clone size: .
J gene: TRBJ2-5
CDR3 DNA: TGTGCCAGCAGCCAAGAACTGAGAGGGACCCAGTACTTC
CDR3 protein: CASSQELRGTQYF

D gene: TRBD1
V gene: TRBV5-6
clone size: .
J gene: TRBJ1-3
CDR3 DNA: TGTGCCAGCAGCTTGTTGCTCGGACAGGGTATACACACCATATATTTT
CDR3 protein: CASSLLLGQGIHTIYF

D gene: .
V gene: TRBV5-1
clone size: .
J gene: TRBJ2-6
CDR3 DNA: TGCGCCAGCAAAGGACAGCTCTCTGGGGCCAACGTCCTGACTTTC
CDR3 protein: CASKGQLSGANVLTF

D gene: .
V gene: TRBV6-6
clone size: .
J gene: TRBJ1-5
CDR3 DNA: TGTGCCAGCAGTTACGACGGGAGGACTCAGCCCCAGCATTTT
CDR3 protein: CASSYDGRTQPQHF

D gene: .
V gene: TRBV25-1
clone size: .
J gene: TRBJ2-1
CDR3 DNA: TGTGCCAGCAGTCGGACGGGGACAAACAATGAGCAGTTCTTC
CDR3 protein: CASSRTGTNNEQFF

D gene: .
V gene: TRBV3-1/TRBV3-2
clone size: once
J gene: TRBJ2-7
CDR3 DNA: TGTGCCAGCAGCGATCGGGACTTAAGATACGAGCAGTACTTC
CDR3 protein: CASSDRDLRYEQYF

D gene: .
V gene: TRBV30
clone size: .
J gene: TRBJ1-1
CDR3 DNA: TGTGCCTGGAAGTCAGGGTTAGGTGGGGCTTTCTTT
CDR3 protein: CAWKSGLGGAFF